The 25 T cell receptor beta chains below come from one sample, sequenced in a study of tumor-infiltrating lymphocytes in primary liver carcinoma. A primer in the constant region served to generate TCR beta cDNA from approximately 500 ng of total RNA. Employing slightly modified ARM-PCR, three nested multiplex PCR rounds were run, and these gave rise to the TCR beta libraries. A C-beta reverse primer and TRBV1-TRBV30 forward primers served in each of the first two PCR rounds, at 9 to 10 cycles apiece. A single record per CDR3 protein comes from TCRdb applying MiXCR to the multiplex PCR reads. The table includes 120,000 or so distinct CDR3 sequences, approximately 70% detected once. Investigators took RNA and DNA out together from roughly 21-30 mg of unsorted bulk tissue. Sequencing was done on a sample of liver tumor tissue from sampling region 1. Sample subset: tumor region T1, superior pole. The receptors derive from a woman aged 55-69 years with primary liver carcinoma and hepatitis B virus infection.

This clonotype was detected only a few times. The chain carries TRBV28 and TRBJ1-6; TRBD1 matches at 9 bases. Germline CDR1 reads MDHEN; CDR2 reads SYDVKM. CDR3 length: 18 residues. After removal of 5 bases from V and 2 bases from J, the junction contained 10 bases not matched to a gene. Written as DNA, the CDR3 is TGTGCCAGCAGTCCAATGCCGGGACAGGGACCCTATAATTCACCCCTCCACTTT. Translating gives CASSPMPGQGPYNSPLHF.

In the case of this clonotype: A much larger clone lies one base from this, so it may be a read error. CDR3 region: CSVRRGYEQYF. The CDR3 DNA sequence: TGCAGCGTTCGGAGAGGATACGAGCAGTACTTC. The chain is built from TRBV29-1 and TRBJ2-7; the D is unclear. The length of the CDR3 is 11 residues. Germline assignment: CDR1 SQVTM and CDR2 ANQGSEA. The V gene lost 5 bases and the J gene lost 4 bases, with 9 bases spanning the gap.

This chain joins TRBV5-1 and TRBJ1-3; D unclear. Germline CDR1 is SGHRS and CDR2 is YFSETQ. CDR3 length equals 14 residues. Trimming left V 5 bases short and J 0 bases short, with 9 bases between. The CDR3 DNA sequence: TGCGCCAGCAGGACTGACCCCTCTGGAAACACCATATATTTT. Translated, it gives CASRTDPSGNTIYF.

The gene calls are TRBV11-2 and TRBJ1-2, with D uncertain. V was shortened by 6 bases and J by 3 bases, with 17 bases between the two germline ends. In germline, CDR1 is SGHAT, CDR2 FQNNGV. The CDR3 has 15 residues. The CDR3 loop is CASRVYRTLDYGYTF. The CDR3 nucleotides read TGTGCCAGCAGGGTGTATCGGACCCTTGACTATGGCTACACCTTC.

This clonotype was counted once. A read error may produce the germline difference seen at one junction end. The chain recombines TRBV2 with TRBJ2-2; D is uncertain. Germline V lookup: CDR1 SNHLY, CDR2 FYNNEI. There are 15 residues in the CDR3. The chain's CDR3 is CASCEAAVNTGELFF. CDR3 in DNA: TGTGCCAGCTGTGAAGCAGCCGTTAACACCGGGGAGCTGTTTTTT.

Worth noting for this clonotype: A much larger clone sits a single nucleotide away, making a read error possible. The chain combines TRBV5-4 with TRBJ2-1, with 8 positions matching TRBD2. Germline V gene data show CDR1 as SGHNT and CDR2 as YYREEE (reference sequence). The CDR3 loop spans 14 amino acids. Trimming at V came to 0 bases and at J to 11 bases, leaving 7 bases not matched to a gene. The CDR3 DNA is TGTGCCAGCAGCTTGGGACTAGCGACGGATAAGCAGTTCTTC. Translation: CASSLGLATDKQFF.

A word on this clonotype: A much bigger clone sits one base away, suggesting this may be a read error. V and J are TRBV10-3 and TRBJ2-1; a weak D match, TRBD2 (6 bases). CDR3 size: 15 residues. From germline, CDR1 is ENHRY and CDR2 SYGVKD. The CDR3 DNA is TGTGCCATCAGTACTAGCAGGAGGGATCACAATGAGCAGTCCTTC. Protein: CAISTSRRDHNEQSF.

The CDR3 reads CASSSYTGELFF. The DNA for the CDR3 is TGTGCCAGCAGCTCATACACCGGGGAGCTGTTTTTT. The genes are TRBV5-4 and TRBJ2-2, with no clear D. CDR1 SGHNT and CDR2 YYREEE come from the germline V gene (reference sequence). This CDR3 has 12 residues. Trimming took 3 bases from V and 3 from J, leaving 3 bases between them.

This clonotype was seen many times. This chain uses TRBV4-1 with TRBJ2-5, with 8 nucleotides matching TRBD1. Germline V gene data show CDR1 as MGHRA and CDR2 as YSYEKL. V lost 6 bases and J lost 0; bases outside the gene matches: 3. This CDR3 contains 14 residues. CDR3 DNA: TGCGCCAGCAGTCAGGACAGGGACCAAGAGACCCAGTACTTC. Translated: CASSQDRDQETQYF.

As concerns this clonotype: A much larger clone sits a single nucleotide away, making a read error possible. The chain uses TRBV11-2 and TRBJ2-7, with D possibly TRBD2 on 6 matching bases. Germline values: CDR1 SGHAT, CDR2 FQNNGV. Trimming took off 3 bases at V and 6 bases at J, with 15 bases between the two ends. The CDR3 consists of 14 residues. This CDR3 reads CASSLRGRVGEQYF. As DNA, the CDR3 is TGTGCCAGCAGCTTGCGGGGCAGGGTAGGCGAGCAGTACTTC. Based on the CDR3 plus reference TRBV11-2 and TRBJ2-7, the full variable domain is EAGVAQSPRYKIIEKRQSVAFWCNPISGHATLYWYQQILGQGPKLLIQFQNNGVVDDSQLPKDRFSAERLKGVDSTLKIQPAKLEDSAVYLCASSLRGRVGEQYFGPGTRLTVT.

In regard to this clonotype: Being one base from a much bigger clone, this may be a read error. The chain employs TRBV7-6 and TRBJ2-3; possibly TRBD2 for D (5 bases). Germline values: CDR1 SGHVS, CDR2 FNYEAQ. The V and J ends lost 5 bases and 4 bases respectively, with 16 bases between them. The CDR3 spans 15 residues. Here the CDR3 DNA reads TGTGCCAGCAGCAACGGACTCGGTCGGGCAGATACGCAGTATTTT. Its translation is CASSNGLGRADTQYF. Full variable domain (missing parts from reference TRBV7-6 and TRBJ2-3): GAGVSQSPRYKVTKRGQDVALRCDPISGHVSLYWYRQALGQGPEFLTYFNYEAQQDKSGLPNDRFSAERPEGSISTLTIQRTEQRDSAMYRCASSNGLGRADTQYFGPGTRLTVL.

This clonotype came up a few times. The junction and the germline gene differ at one end; a read error may be behind it. The gene calls are TRBV11-1 and TRBJ2-7; D possibly corresponds to TRBD1 (5 bases). This CDR3 has 13 amino acids. Per germline, CDR1 SGHAT and CDR2 FQDESV (reference sequence). In DNA form, the CDR3 reads TGTGCCAGCAGCTTCGGAGACAGCTACGAGCGGTACTTC. It encodes CASSFGDSYERYF.

Points on this clonotype: A much larger clone lies one base from this, so it may be a read error. The chain carries TRBV7-9 and TRBJ2-3; D is uncertain. The CDR3 is 13 residues long. Germline V lookup: CDR1 SEHNR, CDR2 FQNEAQ (reference sequence). CDR3 protein: CASSFPSTDMQYF. CDR3 bases: TGTGCCAGCAGCTTTCCGAGCACAGATATGCAGTATTTT. Supplemented by reference TRBV7-9 and TRBJ2-3, the full variable domain reads DTGVSQNPRHKITKRGQNVTFRCDPISEHNRLYWYRQTLGQGPEFLTYFQNEAQLEKSRLLSDRFSAERPKGSFSTLEIQRTEQGDSAMYLCASSFPSTDMQYFGPGTRLTVL.

The chain joins TRBV10-3 to TRBJ1-1, with D possibly TRBD1 on 6 matching bases. Germline CDR1 is ENHRY and CDR2 is SYGVKD. V shed 4 bases and J shed 5 bases, with 14 bases lying between them. This CDR3 region has 14 residues. CDR3 nucleotides: TGTGCCATCAGTGGGGGCAGGGGTGATACTGAAGCTTTCTTT. Protein product: CAISGGRGDTEAFF.

As to this clonotype: The junction departs from germline at one end; a sequencing error may be responsible. The chain is built from TRBV11-2 and TRBJ2-1, with a tentative D call TRBD2 (5 bases). The germline V gene encodes CDR1 SGHAT and CDR2 FQNNGV. The CDR3 loop spans 14 amino acids. The CDR3 sequence is CVSSLDSRYREQFF. Written as DNA, the CDR3 is TGTGTCAGCAGTCTGGACTCAAGGTATAGGGAGCAGTTCTTC.

The chain has TRBV11-2 and TRBJ1-1; D remains unclear. V lost 1 base and J 5 bases, leaving 29 bases between the germline ends. Germline V gene data show CDR1 as SGHAT and CDR2 as FQNNGV. This CDR3 comprises 20 residues. Here the CDR3 DNA reads TGTGCCAGCAGCTTAGGGTCACGTAGGGTCCAAGGACCATCGAATACTGAAGCTTTCTTT. Translated, it gives CASSLGSRRVQGPSNTEAFF.

Comment on this clonotype: It may be a read error: a sequence one base away is much more abundant. The chain carries TRBV12-3 or TRBV12-4 and TRBJ2-3; D remains unclear. This CDR3 comprises 16 residues. In nucleotides, the CDR3 is TGTGCCAGCAGTTTTTTTAGGAACGTAGCTGCAGATGCGCAGTATTTT. Translating gives CASSFFRNVAADAQYF.

The chain joins TRBV11-2 to TRBJ2-7; 7 bases match TRBD2. Germline V gives CDR1 SGHAT, CDR2 FQNNGV. Losses at the gene ends were 1 base for V and 3 bases for J; bases not matched to a gene: 6. This CDR3 is 15 amino acids long. In nucleotides, the CDR3 is TGTGCCAGCAGCTTAGCGTCGGGAGGAGGCTACGAGCAGTACTTC. Translated: CASSLASGGGYEQYF.

As for this clonotype: The conserved closing phenylalanine or tryptophan is absent in this CDR3, likely reflecting a read error. The chain recombines TRBV11-3 with TRBJ2-1, with 7 bases that match TRBD2. Germline V CDR1 and CDR2: SGHNT, YENEEA. The length of the CDR3 is 15 residues. The CDR3 loop is CASSLGGGEGNKQFL. CDR3 bases: TGTGCCAGCAGCCTGGGGGGGGGTGAGGGCAATAAGCAGTTCCTC.

Details on this clonotype: An end of the junction does not agree with germline; a read error may underlie this. The chain recombines TRBV11-2 with TRBJ1-3, with 10 bases fitting TRBD1. The length of the CDR3 is 19 residues. Germline V gives CDR1 SGHAT, CDR2 FQNNGV. CDR3: CASSSRRDRGAYSGNTIYF. For the CDR3, the DNA is TGTGCCAGTAGCTCACGCCGGGACAGGGGAGCATACTCTGGAAACACCATATATTTT.

The chain has TRBV11-2 and TRBJ1-1, with D maybe TRBD1 (5 bases). The germline V gene has CDR1 SGHAT and CDR2 FQNNGV. Deletions cut 6 bases from V and 0 bases from J, with 20 bases between. The CDR3 spans 17 residues. CDR3: CASSYLDGGYMNTEAFF. In nucleotides, the CDR3 is TGTGCCAGCAGTTACCTGGACGGGGGGTACATGAACACTGAAGCTTTCTTT.

This clonotype was seen only a few times. A much larger clone lies one base from this, so it may be a read error. The DNA of the CDR3 is TGTGTCAGCAGCTCAGAATTCGCGGGGACAGGGGTCCACGAGCAGTACTTC. Its protein product is CVSSSEFAGTGVHEQYF. The chain employs TRBV7-8 and TRBJ2-7, with TRBD1 matching over 10 bases. CDR1 is SGHVS, CDR2 FQNEAQ, per germline. There are 17 residues in the CDR3.

This clonotype has at least ten counts. This chain joins TRBV12-3 or TRBV12-4 and TRBJ2-2; 9 bases line up with TRBD1. The V gene end was trimmed by 7 bases and the J gene end by 5 bases; junction bases not matched to a gene: 8. The CDR3 covers 15 residues. In DNA form, the CDR3 reads TGTGCCAGCACCATAGGACAGGGGCGTACCGGGGAGCTGTTTTTT. It is translated as CASTIGQGRTGELFF.

V usage is TRBV7-8 and J usage is TRBJ2-1; 7 bases match TRBD1. Germline trimming cut 4 bases from V and 15 bases from J; bases unmatched to any gene: 9. The germline CDR1 and CDR2 sequences are SGHVS and FQNEAQ. The CDR3 consists of 12 residues. CDR3 sequence reads: CASSSVRTGLFF. The CDR3, as DNA: TGTGCCAGCAGCTCAGTGAGGACAGGCCTGTTCTTC.

Worth noting for this clonotype: Germline and junction disagree at one end, which may indicate a read error. The chain couples TRBV11-2 to TRBJ2-3; D perhaps matches TRBD1 (5 bases). The CDR3 has 15 amino acids. CDR1 is SGHAT and CDR2 is FQNNGV in the germline V gene. The CDR3 reads CTSSSQGFSTDMQYF. CDR3 in DNA: TGTACCAGCAGCTCCCAGGGCTTCAGCACGGATATGCAGTATTTT.